Sequencing of this TCR beta chain was carried out in a study of graft-versus-host responses after intestinal transplantation. About this clone itself: Its target is not known.

Clones were sequenced by immunoSEQ multiplex PCR, and TCRdb holds only the in-frame ones, with some missing. The data contain 100,000 or so clones, about nine tenths of them seen just once; the ten biggest clones take up roughly 0.2%. Deletions cut 6 bases from V and 2 bases from J, with 16 bases between. The CDR3 has 15 amino acids. Germline V gene data show CDR1 as KGHSH and CDR2 as LQKENI. Sample: unstimulated CD4+ T cells sorted from spleen or lymph node cells, taken before transplant. This TCR derives from a human donor who was the organ donor for an intestinal transplant. The rearrangement links TRBV18 to TRBJ1-1; possible D gene TRBD1, 6 bases. DNA for the CDR3: TGTGCCAGCTCGTCACAGGGAGGGTTCAACACTGAAGCTTTCTTT. Protein product: CASSSQGGFNTEAFF.